This T cell receptor beta chain was captured by sequencing in a study of T cell repertoires in cytomegalovirus infection. Whole-study context: Signatures in public TCR beta sequences pointed to both CMV infection and matching HLA type.

Points from the study as a whole: CMV carriers with the relevant HLA were identified by cumulative public TCR beta family frequency.

Via MiXCR, TCRdb re-called the reads, giving one row per CDR3 protein. The sample includes 150,000 to 200,000 distinct CDR3 sequences, approximately 30% of them seen just once. The CDR3 covers 13 residues. V shed 3 bases and J shed 5 bases, with 10 bases lying between them. On this clonotype: The antigen is not known.

Sequencing was carried out using PBMCs. The V call is TRBV12-3 or TRBV12-4, the J call TRBJ2-5; weak D call: TRBD2 (6 bases). The TCR was taken from a human donor in good health (CMV status not recorded). Some clones in this sample may be carry-over from other donors' samples. The CDR3 DNA is TGTGCCAGCAGTTTCTCGGGGGTCGAGACCCAGTACTTC. Its translation is CASSFSGVETQYF.